The TCR beta chain described here comes from a study of early T cells in non-severe SARS-CoV-2 infection. Study in general: Sequencing used unsorted whole-blood bulk RNA, so chains lack pairing.

This clonotype was observed a handful of times. A single record per CDR3 protein comes from TCRdb applying MiXCR to the 5' RACE reads. The table includes roughly 50,000 distinct CDR3 sequences, 8% to 8.5% detected once. The V end was cut by 7 bases, the J end by 9 bases, with 10 bases between. CDR1 and CDR2 (germline): MNHEY, SVGEGT. This CDR3 region has 11 residues. The chain couples TRBV6-2 or TRBV6-3 to TRBJ2-1; tentatively, D is TRBD1 (6 bases). This TCR was sampled from an adult who was a healthcare worker with PCR-confirmed SARS-CoV-2 infection or an uninfected control (not recorded which). The sequenced sample consisted of whole blood. The CDR3 nucleotides are TGTGCCAGCAATCAAGGGGGTGAGCAGTTCTTC. It yields the protein CASNQGGEQFF.